The present entry profiles one T cell receptor (beta chain) with its context. The antigen remains undetermined. The data belong to a study of post-analysis software for immune sequencing data. Overall study context: Included among the disease courses, which were recorded for the cohort, were relapsing-remitting, secondary progressive and progressive-relapsing multiple sclerosis. Overall study results and limits: Normalized Chao1 diversity was significantly lower in multiple sclerosis patients than in controls. With TRBV5-6, TRBV5-1 and TRBV20-1 included, about five TRBV segments were more frequent in patients than in controls. Same-batch samples co-clustered strongly by F measure.

This CDR3 contains 15 residues. Germline CDR1 reads SGHRS; CDR2 reads YFSETQ. The V and J ends lost 1 base and 6 bases respectively, with 16 bases between them. Incorporated into the TCR beta cDNA libraries were unique molecular identifiers, which served to reduce PCR and sequencing biases. A population of 1 to 10 million T cells gave rise to around 530,000 cDNA molecules. TCRdb recomputed calls from the PCR reads with MiXCR, one row per CDR3 protein. The sample consists of about 540,000 distinct CDR3 sequences, approximately 34% of them appearing once. The V call is TRBV5-1, the J call TRBJ1-1, with a tentative D call TRBD1 (6 bases). Material: blood. The sequence derives from a girl between 2 and 17 years old with multiple sclerosis. CDR3 sequence (DNA): TGCGCCAGCAGCTTGTCAGGGGAGGGCTCTGCTGAAGCTTTCTTT. Its protein is CASSLSGEGSAEAFF.